The T cell receptor beta chain described here comes from a study of shared clonotypes between healthy human individuals. Overall study results and limits: Clonotypes not shared had lower generation probabilities than those common to all four donors.

Germline values: CDR1 ENHRY, CDR2 SYGVKD. The CDR3 runs to 14 residues. The V and J ends lost 2 bases and 1 base respectively, with 8 bases between them. In the case of this clone: What it recognizes is unknown.

Execution of the assay was at deep level. Profiled with immunoSEQ multiplex PCR; TCRdb holds only in-frame clones, not every one. Found here are around 1.6 million clones, 95% to 99% of them singletons; the top ten hold about 0.4%. This receptor was identified in a young man in good health. Sequenced material: naive CD4+ T cells sorted from blood. Subset given: CD45RA+ positively selected. This chain connects TRBV10-3 to TRBJ1-2; maybe TRBD1 (6 bases). The CDR3 region is CAISETGLNYGYTF. CDR3 DNA sequence: TGTGCCATCAGTGAGACAGGGCTTAACTATGGCTACACCTTC.